One sample yielded the 2 T cell receptor beta chains listed below, sequenced in a study of glioma-infiltrating T cells. Amplification of TCR alpha and beta CDR3 regions from RNA used iRepertoire nested multiplex PCR. MiXCR, applied by TCRdb to the multiplex PCR reads, yields one record per CDR3 protein. Of about 380,000 distinct CDR3 sequences listed, 41% were seen once; the top ten hold about 12%. Sequencing was done on a sample of glioma tissue, nonneoplastic brain tissue, or PBMCs (not recorded which). The receptors stem from a human donor with low-grade glioma or glioblastoma, undergoing nonglioma brain surgery, or in good health (not recorded which).

The V gene is TRBV28, the J gene TRBJ2-7; 7 bases match TRBD1. Trimming at V came to 4 bases and at J to 6 bases, leaving 3 bases not matched to a gene. The germline gives CDR1 MDHEN, CDR2 SYDVKM. The CDR3 totals 12 residues. Written as DNA, the CDR3 is TGTGCCAGCAGTTGTACAGGGGTCGAGCAGTACTTC. It yields the protein CASSCTGVEQYF.

The gene calls are TRBV13 and TRBJ2-7, with D perhaps given as TRBD1 or TRBD2 (5 bases each). Germline loops: CDR1 PRHDT, CDR2 FYEKMQ (reference sequence). This CDR3 contains 14 residues. Trimming removed 1 base from V and 7 bases from J, with 14 bases in between. As DNA, the CDR3 is TGTGCCAGCAGCTTAGTGACAGCCCCGGGGGAGCAGTACTTC. Its translation is CASSLVTAPGEQYF.